The rows below give T cell receptor beta chains drawn from one sample of a study of memory CD4+ T cells and cytomegalovirus serostatus. Data came from immunoSEQ multiplex PCR; TCRdb stores just in-frame clones and leaves some out. The table includes 25,000 to 30,000 clones, 75% to 85% detected once. Sequencing was carried out using memory CD4+ T cells from blood. The receptors shown here come from an adult in good health and CMV-seronegative. Both conserved end residues are part of each CDR3. A D gene is named only where the DNA matches it firmly. Not every row has a clone size; where given, it reads once, few, many or a size class.

j_call,clone_size,v_call,d_call,cdr3_aa,cdr3_nt
TRBJ1-1,.,TRBV11-2,.,CASSLTAPEAFF,TGTGCCAGCAGCCTTACAGCACCTGAAGCTTTCTTT
TRBJ2-7,.,TRBV5-1,.,CASSPLSLGYEQYF,TGCGCCAGCAGCCCGCTGTCCCTAGGTTACGAGCAGTACTTC
TRBJ2-3,.,TRBV7-2,TRBD1,CASSLPRRGTNTQYF,TGTGCCAGCAGCTTACCCCGCAGGGGGACAAATACGCAGTATTTT
TRBJ1-6,few,TRBV2,.,CASKLDSYNSPLHF,TGTGCCAGCAAGCTGGACAGCTATAATTCACCCCTCCACTTT
TRBJ2-3,few,TRBV4-1,.,CASSQERAGYSTDTQYF,TGCGCCAGCAGCCAAGAGAGGGCGGGGTACAGCACAGATACGCAGTATTTT
TRBJ2-2,.,TRBV7-3,.,CASSLSGNTGELFF,TGTGCCAGCAGCTTATCAGGGAACACCGGGGAGCTGTTTTTT
TRBJ2-1,.,TRBV2,.,CASNRGLLYNEQFF,TGTGCCAGCAATCGGGGGTTATTATACAATGAGCAGTTCTTC
TRBJ2-3,.,TRBV7-6,TRBD1,CASTDHRGADTQYF,TGTGCCAGCACCGATCACAGGGGAGCAGATACGCAGTATTTT
TRBJ1-6,.,TRBV28,TRBD1,CASSPTGTGRSPLHF,TGTGCCAGCAGTCCTACCGGGACAGGGAGATCACCCCTCCACTTT
TRBJ2-5,.,TRBV5-4,TRBD2,CASSSTSGAGETQYF,TGTGCCAGCAGCTCGACTAGCGGGGCGGGAGAGACCCAGTACTTC
TRBJ2-7,.,TRBV7-8,TRBD1,CASRQGQGFWGTYEQYF,TGTGCCAGCAGGCAGGGACAGGGGTTCTGGGGGACCTACGAGCAGTACTTC
TRBJ2-7,.,TRBV6-1,.,CASSEALRRQRSYEQYF,TGTGCCAGCAGTGAAGCGTTGCGCAGGCAGCGCTCCTACGAGCAGTACTTC
TRBJ1-1,few,TRBV30,.,CAWSARARPYLEAFF,TGTGCCTGGAGTGCCCGGGCCAGACCCTACCTTGAAGCTTTCTTT
TRBJ1-5,.,TRBV10-2,TRBD1,CASWTGDNQPQHF,TGCGCCAGTTGGACAGGGGACAATCAGCCCCAGCATTTT
TRBJ1-1,.,TRBV5-8,.,CASSSGWGTMNTEAFF,TGTGCCAGCAGCTCTGGCTGGGGAACCATGAACACTGAAGCTTTCTTT
TRBJ1-2,few,TRBV5-1,.,CGSPTRGGQPTHNYGYTF,TGCGGCTCACCGACTCGGGGGGGACAACCAACCCATAACTATGGCTACACCTTC
TRBJ1-5,.,TRBV6-5,TRBD1,CASSDDRAQPQHF,TGTGCCAGCAGCGATGACAGGGCCCAGCCCCAGCATTTT
TRBJ2-3,.,TRBV5-4,TRBD1,CASSLSQGQGADTQYF,TGTGCCAGCAGCTTGAGCCAAGGACAGGGGGCAGATACGCAGTATTTT
TRBJ2-7,.,TRBV11-3,.,CASSLSTTTDHEQYF,TGTGCCAGCAGCCTCTCGACCACAACCGACCACGAGCAGTACTTC
TRBJ1-6,.,TRBV29-1,.,CTQNNSPLHF,TGCACCCAAAATAATTCACCCCTCCACTTT
TRBJ2-3,.,TRBV10-3,.,CAISSGGPGWDTQYF,TGTGCCATCAGCTCCGGGGGGCCGGGATGGGATACGCAGTATTTT
TRBJ2-7,.,TRBV7-9,.,CASSRDGGPYEQYF,TGTGCCAGCAGCCGAGATGGGGGTCCCTACGAGCAGTACTTC
TRBJ2-5,.,TRBV6-6,TRBD2,CASSAGLAGQQETQYF,TGTGCCAGCAGTGCGGGACTAGCGGGACAACAAGAGACCCAGTACTTC
TRBJ2-2,.,TRBV19,TRBD1,CASSITDRGTNTGELFF,TGTGCCAGTAGTATCACGGACAGGGGGACCAACACCGGGGAGCTGTTTTTT
TRBJ1-2,once,TRBV30,TRBD1,CAWKRGRIYGYTF,TGTGCCTGGAAGAGGGGGCGTATCTATGGCTACACCTTC
TRBJ1-2,.,TRBV15,.,CATSWGQGHGYTF,TGTGCCACCAGCTGGGGTCAGGGGCATGGCTACACCTTC
TRBJ2-3,.,TRBV11-2,.,CASSLNGQSTDTQYF,TGTGCCAGCAGCTTGAACGGACAGAGCACAGATACGCAGTATTTT
TRBJ2-3,.,TRBV5-4,TRBD2,CASSLALAGGPDTQYF,TGTGCCAGCAGCCTCGCACTAGCGGGGGGGCCAGATACGCAGTATTTT
TRBJ2-3,.,TRBV5-6,.,CASSRRSALDTQYF,TGTGCCAGCAGCCGTAGATCTGCTCTCGATACGCAGTATTTT
TRBJ2-5,.,TRBV14,.,CASSQGGAETQYF,TGTGCCAGCAGCCAAGGGGGGGCCGAGACCCAGTACTTC
TRBJ2-5,.,TRBV5-1,TRBD2,CASSSTSGGAQETQYF,TGCGCCAGCAGCTCCACTAGCGGGGGGGCCCAAGAGACCCAGTACTTC
TRBJ1-6,once,TRBV7-9,.,CASSPRTGAGDYNSPLHF,TGTGCCAGCAGCCCAAGGACCGGGGCCGGTGACTATAATTCACCCCTCCACTTT
TRBJ2-3,once,TRBV5-1,.,CASSLEVRDTQYF,TGCGCCAGCAGCTTGGAAGTGAGAGATACGCAGTATTTT
TRBJ2-7,.,TRBV6-1,TRBD2,CASSATSGGAPYEQYF,TGTGCCAGCAGTGCGACTAGCGGGGGGGCACCATACGAGCAGTACTTC
TRBJ2-7,few,TRBV14,.,CASSQQPSTRQYF,TGTGCCAGCAGCCAACAACCGAGTACGAGGCAGTACTTC
TRBJ1-3,.,TRBV30,.,CAWRVPSPGNTIYF,TGTGCCTGGAGAGTTCCTTCGCCTGGAAACACCATATATTTT
TRBJ2-1,.,TRBV6-4,TRBD2,CASSLAGGPYNEQFF,TGTGCCAGCAGTCTAGCGGGGGGCCCTTACAATGAGCAGTTCTTC
TRBJ1-2,.,TRBV21-1,.,CASRGHLRANYGYTF,TGTGCCAGCAGGGGACATTTACGAGCTAACTATGGCTACACCTTC
TRBJ2-3,.,TRBV7-6,TRBD2,CASSLVLAGSTDTQYF,TGTGCCAGCAGCTTAGTACTAGCGGGGAGCACAGATACGCAGTATTTT
TRBJ2-7,.,TRBV28,TRBD2,CASSLVRLRGGLSEQYF,TGTGCCAGCAGTTTAGTTCGGTTGCGGGGGGGCCTCTCCGAGCAGTACTTC
TRBJ2-5,.,TRBV7-3,TRBD1,CASRQNGRQGAKKETQYF,TGTGCCAGCAGGCAAAACGGCAGACAGGGCGCAAAAAAAGAGACCCAGTACTTC
TRBJ2-3,.,TRBV10-1,.,CASSESSTDTQYF,TGCGCCAGCAGTGAGTCTAGCACAGATACGCAGTATTTT
TRBJ1-1,once,TRBV18,.,CASSGGGGNTEAFF,TGTGCCAGCTCAGGGGGCGGCGGGAACACTGAAGCTTTCTTT
TRBJ2-1,.,TRBV6-1,TRBD2,CASISSGGYNEQFF,TGTGCCAGCATTTCAAGCGGGGGTTACAATGAGCAGTTCTTC
TRBJ1-1,.,TRBV27,.,CASSRTGLNTEAFF,TGTGCCAGCAGTAGGACGGGGCTGAACACTGAAGCTTTCTTT
TRBJ2-6,.,TRBV27,.,CASSLSGTGSGANVLTF,TGTGCCAGCAGTTTAAGCGGAACAGGGTCTGGGGCCAACGTCCTGACTTTC
TRBJ2-2,.,TRBV5-8,.,CASSLGVGEWSGELFF,TGTGCCAGCAGCTTGGGGGTCGGTGAGTGGAGCGGGGAGCTGTTTTTT
TRBJ1-1,.,TRBV6-6,TRBD1,CAMKTGAFTEAFF,TGTGCCATGAAGACAGGGGCGTTTACTGAAGCTTTCTTT
TRBJ1-2,.,TRBV10-3,TRBD1,CAISETGGGYTF,TGTGCCATCAGTGAAACAGGGGGAGGCTACACCTTC
TRBJ2-5,once,TRBV7-6,.,CASSLARQETQYF,TGTGCCAGCAGCTTAGCGCGCCAAGAGACCCAGTACTTC
TRBJ2-5,.,TRBV5-1,TRBD2,CASSSTSGQETQYF,TGCGCCAGCAGCTCTACTAGCGGGCAAGAGACCCAGTACTTC
TRBJ1-2,.,TRBV5-1,.,CASSLAGEYGYTF,TGCGCCAGCAGCTTGGCTGGGGAGTATGGCTACACCTTC
TRBJ1-2,.,TRBV5-1,.,CASSLQGNYGYTF,TGCGCCAGCAGCTTGCAAGGGAACTATGGCTACACCTTC
TRBJ2-5,.,TRBV29-1,TRBD1,CSVEIGQAQETQYF,TGCAGCGTTGAAATAGGACAGGCCCAAGAGACCCAGTACTTC
TRBJ1-2,.,TRBV9,.,CASSVAERAARANYGYTF,TGTGCCAGCAGCGTAGCGGAGAGGGCCGCCCGAGCTAACTATGGCTACACCTTC
TRBJ1-1,.,TRBV28,.,CAIDRPPHTEAFF,TGTGCCATCGACAGGCCACCCCACACTGAAGCTTTCTTT